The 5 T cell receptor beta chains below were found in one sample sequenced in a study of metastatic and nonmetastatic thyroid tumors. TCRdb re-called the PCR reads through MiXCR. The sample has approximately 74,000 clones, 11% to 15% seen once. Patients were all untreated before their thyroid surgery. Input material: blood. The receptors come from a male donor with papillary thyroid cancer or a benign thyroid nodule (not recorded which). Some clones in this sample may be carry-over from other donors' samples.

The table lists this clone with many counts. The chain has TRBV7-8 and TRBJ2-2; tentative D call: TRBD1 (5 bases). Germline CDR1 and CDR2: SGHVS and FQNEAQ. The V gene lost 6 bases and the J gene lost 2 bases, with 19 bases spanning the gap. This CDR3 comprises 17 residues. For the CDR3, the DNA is TGTGCCAGCAGGTTGCGGACAACCCGTGGAAACACCGGGGAGCTGTTTTTT. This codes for CASRLRTTRGNTGELFF.

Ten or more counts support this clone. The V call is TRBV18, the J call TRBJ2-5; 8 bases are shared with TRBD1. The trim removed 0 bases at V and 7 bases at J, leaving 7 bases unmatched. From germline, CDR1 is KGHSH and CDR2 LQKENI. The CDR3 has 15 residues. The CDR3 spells CASSPPQGASGTQYF. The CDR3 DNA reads TGTGCCAGCTCACCACCCCAGGGGGCGAGCGGGACCCAGTACTTC.

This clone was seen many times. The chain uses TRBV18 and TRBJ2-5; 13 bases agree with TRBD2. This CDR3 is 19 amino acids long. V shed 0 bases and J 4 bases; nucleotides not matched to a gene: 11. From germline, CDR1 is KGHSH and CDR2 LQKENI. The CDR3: CASSPPLTSGRDARETQYF. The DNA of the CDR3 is TGTGCCAGCTCACCACCACTCACTAGCGGGAGGGACGCGAGAGAGACCCAGTACTTC.

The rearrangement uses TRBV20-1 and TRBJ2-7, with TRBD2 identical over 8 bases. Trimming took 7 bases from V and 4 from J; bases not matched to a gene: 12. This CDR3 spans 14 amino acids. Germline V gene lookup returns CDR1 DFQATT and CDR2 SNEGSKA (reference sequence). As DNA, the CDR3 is TGCAGTGATAGGCCAGCGGGAGTGGGTTACGAGCAGTACTTC. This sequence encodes CSDRPAGVGYEQYF.

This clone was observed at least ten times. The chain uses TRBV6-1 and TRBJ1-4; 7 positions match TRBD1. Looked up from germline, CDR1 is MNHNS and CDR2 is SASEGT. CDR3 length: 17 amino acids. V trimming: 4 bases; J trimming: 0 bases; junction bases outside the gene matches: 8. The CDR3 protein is CASSGGTAQATNEKLFF. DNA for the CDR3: TGTGCCAGCAGTGGAGGGACAGCCCAAGCAACTAATGAAAAACTGTTTTTT.